Each of the 28 T cell receptor beta chains below was sequenced from the same sample in a study of early T cells in non-severe SARS-CoV-2 infection. TCRdb re-analysed the 5' RACE reads in MiXCR, keeping a single row per CDR3 protein. The sample lists roughly 52,000 distinct CDR3 sequences, under 7.5% occurring once. This specimen was whole blood, taken at baseline. These receptors originate from an adult who was a healthcare worker with PCR-confirmed SARS-CoV-2 infection or an uninfected control (not recorded which).

Many counts were recorded for this clonotype. For the CDR3, the DNA is TGTGCCAGCAGCTCCCTATACTACGAGCAGTACTTC. It translates to CASSSLYYEQYF. The chain couples TRBV11-2 to TRBJ2-7; no reliable D call. CDR3 length equals 12 residues. The germline V and J ends were trimmed by 4 bases and 3 bases, with 7 bases remaining between them. The germline V gene encodes CDR1 SGHAT and CDR2 FQNNGV. Supplemented by reference TRBV11-2 and TRBJ2-7, the full variable domain reads EAGVAQSPRYKIIEKRQSVAFWCNPISGHATLYWYQQILGQGPKLLIQFQNNGVVDDSQLPKDRFSAERLKGVDSTLKIQPAKLEDSAVYLCASSSLYYEQYFGPGTRLTVT.

This clonotype was counted ten times or more. CDR3 nucleotide sequence: TGCGCCAGCAGCTTACGAGTCGGCCAGGGACTAGCGGGGGGATACTACGAGCAGTACTTC. Amino acids: CASSLRVGQGLAGGYYEQYF. The rearrangement uses TRBV4-3 and TRBJ2-7, with TRBD2 matching 15 bases. V lost 5 bases, J lost 3 bases, and 17 bases stayed unmatched. CDR1 LGHNA and CDR2 YSLEER come from the germline V gene. The CDR3 is 20 residues long.

This clonotype showed up many times. The chain has TRBV28 and TRBJ1-4; tentatively, D is TRBD1 (5 bases). Between the trimmed V and J ends, which lost 7 bases and 3 bases, there was a span of 12 bases. CDR1 and CDR2 from the germline V gene are MDHEN and SYDVKM. This CDR3 is 14 amino acids long. The CDR3 is CASTRGGANEKLFF. CDR3 DNA sequence: TGTGCCAGCACCCGAGGAGGGGCTAATGAAAAACTGTTTTTT.

This chain joins TRBV28 and TRBJ1-6; 7 bases fit TRBD1. CDR1 is MDHEN, CDR2 SYDVKM, per germline. The J segment lost 10 bases and the V segment lost 6 bases, leaving 12 bases of the junction unmatched. CDR3 length: 15 amino acids. CDR3: CASSPVDRVYSPLHF. The CDR3 region has the DNA TGTGCCAGCAGCCCGGTCGACAGGGTTTACTCACCCCTCCACTTT. Supplemented by reference TRBV28 and TRBJ1-6, the full variable domain reads DVKVTQSSRYLVKRTGEKVFLECVQDMDHENMFWYRQDPGLGLRLIYFSYDVKMKEKGDIPEGYSVSREKKERFSLILESASTNQTSMYLCASSPVDRVYSPLHFGNGTRLTVT.

In this sample, this clonotype turned up many times. The chain has TRBV5-5 and TRBJ2-1, with D unclear. There are 14 residues in the CDR3. Between the trimmed V and J ends, which lost 1 base and 9 bases, there was a span of 14 bases. Per the germline V gene, CDR1 is SGHKS and CDR2 is YYEKEE (reference sequence). CDR3 sequence: CASSLPAPPSEQFF. The CDR3 coding sequence is TGTGCCAGCAGCTTGCCGGCCCCCCCCAGTGAGCAGTTCTTC. The entire variable domain, with the rest obtained from reference TRBV5-5 and TRBJ2-1, is as follows: DAGVTQSPTHLIKTRGQQVTLRCSPISGHKSVSWYQQVLGQGPQFIFQYYEKEERGRGNFPDRFSARQFPNYSSELNVNALLLGDSALYLCASSLPAPPSEQFFGPGTRLTVL.

Only a few counts were recorded for this clonotype. The rearrangement uses TRBV12-3 or TRBV12-4 and TRBJ2-7; D is ambiguous. The CDR3 totals 13 residues. Trimming took 7 bases from V and 2 from J, leaving 12 bases between them. The CDR3 bases are TGTGCCAGCACCTCGGACGCCGCCTACGAGCAGTACTTC. Translation: CASTSDAAYEQYF.

This clonotype was observed many times. The chain uses TRBV9 and TRBJ1-5; no reliable D call. V gave up 0 bases and J gave up 2 bases, with 9 bases separating them. The CDR3 extends over 15 amino acids. The germline CDR1 and CDR2 sequences are SGDLS and YYNGEE. The CDR3 DNA reads as TGTGCCAGCAGCGTAGGAGGGTCGGGCAATCAGCCCCAGCATTTT. Its translation: CASSVGGSGNQPQHF.

This clonotype occurred many times. The rearrangement uses TRBV6-6 and TRBJ2-3, with unresolved D. The CDR3 is 13 amino acids. Trimming stripped 2 bases from V and 3 bases from J, with 6 bases between. CDR1 is MNHNY, CDR2 SVGAGI, per germline (reference sequence). DNA for the CDR3: TGTGCCAGCAGTTACCGATCTACAGATACGCAGTATTTT. This gives the protein CASSYRSTDTQYF.

This clonotype has ten or more counts. The CDR3 loop reads CASSSLGGVSYEQYF. CDR3 nucleotides: TGTGCCAGCAGTTCTCTGGGGGGGGTCTCCTACGAGCAGTACTTC. The rearrangement uses TRBV6-5 and TRBJ2-7; 7 bases align to TRBD2. The CDR3 runs to 15 residues. The germline gives CDR1 MNHEY, CDR2 SVGAGI. J lost 0 bases, V lost 4 bases, and 6 bases had no gene match.

The table lists this clonotype with a few counts. The rearrangement joins TRBV3-1 to TRBJ2-7; 8 bases match TRBD2. Looked up from germline, CDR1 is LGHDT and CDR2 is YNNKEL (reference sequence). This CDR3 region has 15 residues. V shed 2 bases and J 4 bases; nucleotides not matched to a gene: 7. The CDR3 protein is CASSQHPSGGYEQYF. For the CDR3, the DNA is TGTGCCAGCAGCCAACACCCCAGCGGGGGTTACGAGCAGTACTTC.

V gene TRBV6-5 combines with J gene TRBJ1-1, with unresolved D. The CDR3 consists of 11 residues. The germline gives CDR1 MNHEY, CDR2 SVGAGI. V lost 8 bases and J lost 5, with 9 bases in between. For the CDR3, the DNA is TGTGCCAGCCAAACGGGGACTGAAGCTTTCTTT. It codes for CASQTGTEAFF.

This clonotype was seen a handful of times. CDR3 protein: CASSAMAGTYNEQFF. The DNA of the CDR3 is TGTGCCAGCAGCGCGATGGCGGGAACCTACAATGAGCAGTTCTTC. The J gene is TRBJ2-1, the V gene TRBV7-2, with a tentative D call TRBD2 (6 bases). CDR3 length: 15 residues. V shed 5 bases and J shed 2 bases, with 13 bases lying between them. Germline-derived CDR1 and CDR2 are SGHTA and FQGNSA. Full variable domain (remainder filled in from reference TRBV7-2 and TRBJ2-1): GAGVSQSPSNKVTEKGKDVELRCDPISGHTALYWYRQSLGQGLEFLIYFQGNSAPDKSGLPSDRFSAERTGGSVSTLTIQRTQQEDSAVYLCASSAMAGTYNEQFFGPGTRLTVL.

This clonotype has at least ten counts. The chain is built from TRBV27 and TRBJ2-3, with TRBD2 identical over 10 bases. V was clipped by 6 bases and J by 4 bases; unmatched bases: 16. The CDR3 is made up of 18 amino acids. Germline CDR1 is MNHEY and CDR2 is SMNVEV (reference sequence). CDR3 coding DNA: TGTGCCAGCAGCCCCTTGGTAGCGGGGGGAGTGGCAGCAGATACGCAGTATTTT. This translates into CASSPLVAGGVAADTQYF.

The rearrangement uses TRBV5-1 and TRBJ1-1, with 11 positions matching TRBD1. This CDR3 has 15 amino acids. Germline trimming cut 4 bases from V and 4 bases from J; bases unmatched to any gene: 6. Germline V gene sequence: CDR1 SGHRS, CDR2 YFSETQ. The CDR3 coding sequence is TGCGCCAGCAGCCACTCCGGGACAGGGGGCACTGAAGCTTTCTTT. Its protein is CASSHSGTGGTEAFF.

This clonotype was found a few times. V gene TRBV18 combines with J gene TRBJ2-1; 8 bases align to TRBD2. Per the germline V gene, CDR1 is KGHSH and CDR2 is LQKENI. After removal of 1 base from V and 9 bases from J, the junction contained 14 bases not matched to a gene. The CDR3 spans 17 residues. The CDR3 DNA sequence: TGTGCCAGCTCACCACGTTTGCAGACTAGCGAGGTTCGTGAGCAGTTCTTC. Translated: CASSPRLQTSEVREQFF.

At least ten counts were recorded for this clonotype. V and J are TRBV7-2 and TRBJ2-7, with D unclear. With 3 bases removed from V and 9 bases from J, the gap between germline ends came to 15 bases. The CDR3 loop spans 13 amino acids. Germline V gives CDR1 SGHTA, CDR2 FQGNSA. The DNA for the CDR3 is TGTGCCAGCAGCTTTGATCCGACGGTACCGCAGTACTTC. Its protein is CASSFDPTVPQYF.

This clonotype has ten or more counts. The chain uses TRBV2 and TRBJ2-7, with D possibly TRBD1 on 5 matching bases. The germline V and J ends were trimmed by 7 bases and 6 bases, with 10 bases remaining between them. Germline CDR1 is SNHLY and CDR2 is FYNNEI. This CDR3 region has 11 residues. The CDR3 is CASTYDSEQYF. The CDR3 nucleotides are TGTGCCAGCACTTACGACAGCGAGCAGTACTTC.

V usage is TRBV7-8 and J usage is TRBJ2-7; tentatively, D is TRBD1 (6 bases). The CDR3 contains 17 residues. Germline values: CDR1 SGHVS, CDR2 FQNEAQ. The V end was cut by 6 bases, the J end by 3 bases, with 24 bases between. CDR3 sequence reads: CASRHKIDPGHFYEQYF. CDR3 nucleotides: TGTGCCAGCAGGCATAAAATTGACCCGGGACACTTCTACGAGCAGTACTTC.

This clonotype was counted at least ten times. The chain recombines TRBV5-1 with TRBJ2-1; 7 nucleotides line up with TRBD1. This CDR3 has 16 amino acids. Germline trimming cut 3 bases from V and 9 bases from J; bases unmatched to any gene: 15. The germline V gene encodes CDR1 SGHRS and CDR2 YFSETQ. This CDR3 is CASSWRRDRTQFEQFF. The CDR3 nucleotides are TGCGCCAGCAGCTGGAGACGGGACAGAACGCAGTTTGAGCAGTTCTTC.

This clonotype showed up many times. The V gene is TRBV28, the J gene TRBJ1-1; 9 bases line up with TRBD1. The V gene end was trimmed by 9 bases and the J gene end by 9 bases; junction bases not matched to a gene: 17. CDR1 is MDHEN, CDR2 SYDVKM, per germline. The CDR3 is 15 amino acids. This CDR3 reads CASLGIERTGEKAFF. The CDR3 DNA follows: TGTGCCAGTTTGGGGATTGAAAGGACAGGGGAAAAAGCTTTCTTT. The full variable domain, rest sourced from reference TRBV28 and TRBJ1-1, is DVKVTQSSRYLVKRTGEKVFLECVQDMDHENMFWYRQDPGLGLRLIYFSYDVKMKEKGDIPEGYSVSREKKERFSLILESASTNQTSMYLCASLGIERTGEKAFFGQGTRLTVV.

This clonotype came up many times. V gene TRBV9 combines with J gene TRBJ2-1; tentative D call: TRBD2 (5 bases). Germline CDR1 SGDLS, CDR2 YYNGEE. The CDR3 sequence is 16 residues long. Trimming left V 0 bases short and J 0 bases short, with 10 bases between. The CDR3 sequence is CASSVGTRLSYNEQFF. The CDR3 DNA sequence: TGTGCCAGCAGCGTAGGAACTAGGCTCTCCTACAATGAGCAGTTCTTC. The variable domain in full, completed from reference TRBV9 and TRBJ2-1, reads DSGVTQTPKHLITATGQRVTLRCSPRSGDLSVYWYQQSLDQGLQFLIQYYNGEERAKGNILERFSAQQFPDLHSELNLSSLELGDSALYFCASSVGTRLSYNEQFFGPGTRLTVL.

This clonotype was observed a handful of times. The V and J genes are TRBV27 and TRBJ1-6, with D hard to call. Trimming took off 6 bases at V and 5 bases at J, with 11 bases between the two ends. Germline values: CDR1 MNHEY, CDR2 SMNVEV (reference sequence). The CDR3 covers 14 residues. CDR3 bases: TGTGCCAGCAGACGTCCGGGCGATAATTCACCCCTCCACTTT. This encodes CASRRPGDNSPLHF.

Within the sample, this clonotype is medium-sized. The CDR3 nucleotides are TGCGCCAGCAGCCGTGGGGGAAGCACTGAAGCTTTCTTT. Protein sequence: CASSRGGSTEAFF. The chain employs TRBV4-1 and TRBJ1-1; possibly TRBD1 for D (5 bases). Germline CDR1 reads MGHRA; CDR2 reads YSYEKL. This CDR3 spans 13 amino acids. V lost 4 bases to trimming and J lost 4 bases, with 10 bases between them.

This clonotype appeared many times. The rearrangement links TRBV4-3 to TRBJ2-7; TRBD1 might be the D (6 bases). The V and J ends lost 1 base and 1 base respectively, with 14 bases between them. The germline gives CDR1 LGHNA, CDR2 YSLEER. The CDR3 length is 16 residues. The DNA for the CDR3 is TGCGCCAGCAGCCAAGGAGTCGGACAGATTTCCTACGAGCAGTACTTC. Translated, it gives CASSQGVGQISYEQYF.

This clonotype was observed a few times. The rearrangement links TRBV4-2 to TRBJ1-1; TRBD1 matches at 8 bases. The CDR3 has 15 amino acids. V dropped 3 bases and J dropped 4; count of bases not matched to a gene: 7. The V gene's germline CDR1 is LGHNA and CDR2 YNFKEQ. The CDR3 nucleotides read TGTGCCAGCAGCCACGCAGGGGGCAAGTCCACTGAAGCTTTCTTT. Translation: CASSHAGGKSTEAFF.

Ten or more counts support this clonotype. The chain has TRBV10-3 and TRBJ2-1, with D unresolved. Germline V gene sequence: CDR1 ENHRY, CDR2 SYGVKD. Deletions cut 4 bases from V and 8 bases from J, with 12 bases between. The CDR3 totals 13 residues. CDR3 DNA sequence: TGTGCCATCAGTGTATCAGGAGATGATGAGCAGTTCTTC. Protein sequence: CAISVSGDDEQFF.

This clonotype has a count of ten or more. V is TRBV19 and J is TRBJ1-5; the D gene is possibly TRBD1 (5 bases). Trimming took off 0 bases at V and 3 bases at J, with 18 bases between the two ends. Germline lookup yields CDR1 LNHDA and CDR2 SQIVND (reference sequence). This CDR3 has 18 residues. CDR3 loop: CASSIDRRQGYDNQPQHF. CDR3 sequence (DNA): TGTGCCAGTAGTATAGATCGACGCCAGGGCTACGACAATCAGCCCCAGCATTTT.

The chain employs TRBV5-4 and TRBJ1-3, with TRBD1 as a possible D gene (5 bases). The germline V gene has CDR1 SGHNT and CDR2 YYREEE (reference sequence). V lost 3 bases to trimming and J lost 2 bases, with 15 bases between them. The length of the CDR3 is 16 residues. Here the CDR3 reads CASSSGGAGTGNTIYF. The CDR3 nucleotides read TGTGCCAGCAGCTCCGGGGGTGCGGGGACTGGAAACACCATATATTTT.